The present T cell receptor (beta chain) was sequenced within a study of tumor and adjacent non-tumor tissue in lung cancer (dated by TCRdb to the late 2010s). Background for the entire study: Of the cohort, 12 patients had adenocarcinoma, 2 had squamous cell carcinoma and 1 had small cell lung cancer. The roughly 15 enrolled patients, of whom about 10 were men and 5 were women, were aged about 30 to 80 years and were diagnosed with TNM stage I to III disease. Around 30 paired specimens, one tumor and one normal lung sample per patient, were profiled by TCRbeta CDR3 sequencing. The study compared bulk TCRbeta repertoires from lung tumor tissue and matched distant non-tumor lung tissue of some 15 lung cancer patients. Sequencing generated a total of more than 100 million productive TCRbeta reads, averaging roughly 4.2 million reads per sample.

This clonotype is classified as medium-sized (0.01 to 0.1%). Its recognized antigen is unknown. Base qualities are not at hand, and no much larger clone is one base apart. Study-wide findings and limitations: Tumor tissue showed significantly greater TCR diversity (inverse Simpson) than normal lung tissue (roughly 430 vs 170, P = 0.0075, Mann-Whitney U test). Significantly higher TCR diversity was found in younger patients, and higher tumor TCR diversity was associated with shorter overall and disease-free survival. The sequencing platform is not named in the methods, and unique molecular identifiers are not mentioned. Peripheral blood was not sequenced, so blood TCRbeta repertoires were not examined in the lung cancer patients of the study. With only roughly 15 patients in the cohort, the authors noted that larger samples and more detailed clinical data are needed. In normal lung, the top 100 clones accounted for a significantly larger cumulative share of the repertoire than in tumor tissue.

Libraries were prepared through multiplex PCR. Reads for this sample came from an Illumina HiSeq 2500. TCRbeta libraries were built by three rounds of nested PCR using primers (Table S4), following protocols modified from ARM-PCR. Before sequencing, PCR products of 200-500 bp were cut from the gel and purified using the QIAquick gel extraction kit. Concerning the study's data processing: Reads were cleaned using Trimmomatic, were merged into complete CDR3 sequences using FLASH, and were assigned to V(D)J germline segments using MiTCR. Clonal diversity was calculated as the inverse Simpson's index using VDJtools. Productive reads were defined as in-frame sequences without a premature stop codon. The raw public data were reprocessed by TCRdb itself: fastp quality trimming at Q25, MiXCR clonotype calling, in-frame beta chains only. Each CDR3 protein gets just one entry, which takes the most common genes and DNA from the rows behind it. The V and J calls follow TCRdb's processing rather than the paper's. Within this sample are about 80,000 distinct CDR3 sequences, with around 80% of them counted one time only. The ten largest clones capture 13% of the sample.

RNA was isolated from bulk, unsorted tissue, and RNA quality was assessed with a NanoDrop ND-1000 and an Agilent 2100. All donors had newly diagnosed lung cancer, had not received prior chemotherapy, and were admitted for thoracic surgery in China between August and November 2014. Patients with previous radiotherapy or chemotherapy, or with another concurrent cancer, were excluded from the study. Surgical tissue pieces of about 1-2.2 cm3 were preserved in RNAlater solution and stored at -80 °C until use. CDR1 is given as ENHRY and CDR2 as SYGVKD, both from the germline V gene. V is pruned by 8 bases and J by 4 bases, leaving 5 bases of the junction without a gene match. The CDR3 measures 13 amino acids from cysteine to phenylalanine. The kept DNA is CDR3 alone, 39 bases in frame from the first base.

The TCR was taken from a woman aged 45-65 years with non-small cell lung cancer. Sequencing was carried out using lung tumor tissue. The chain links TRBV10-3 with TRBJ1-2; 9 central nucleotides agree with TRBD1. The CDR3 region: CAIRDRVPYGYTF. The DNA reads TGTGCCATCCGGGACAGGGTCCCCTATGGCTACACCTTC.